These 25 T cell receptor beta chains were sequenced from one sample in a study of CD8 T cells in ankylosing spondylitis. Using its own MiXCR run on the 5' RACE reads, TCRdb lists one record per CDR3 protein. The data show about 160,000 distinct CDR3 sequences, with around a tenth seen just once and roughly 15% held by the top ten. The sequencing sample was made of blood, either unsorted or a sorted T cell fraction (not recorded which). The receptor set was obtained from a female donor with ankylosing spondylitis or in good health (not recorded which).

This chain connects TRBV4-3 to TRBJ2-5; D is perhaps TRBD1 (6 bases). The V and J ends lost 0 bases and 5 bases respectively, with 13 bases between them. The CDR3 runs to 15 residues. Germline loops: CDR1 LGHNA, CDR2 YSLEER. DNA of the CDR3: TGCGCCAGCAGCCAAGAAGCAAGGGGGTCGGAGACCCAGTACTTC. This codes for CASSQEARGSETQYF.

This clonotype turned up a few times. The chain combines TRBV28 with TRBJ2-7; D call uncertain. Germline CDR1 and CDR2: MDHEN and SYDVKM. This CDR3 is built from 12 residues. Trimming shortened V by 6 bases and J by 7 bases, and 13 bases separated the two germline ends. The CDR3 spells CASRKLDGEQYF. As DNA, the CDR3 is TGTGCCAGCAGGAAGTTGGATGGGGAGCAGTACTTC.

The genes are TRBV3-1 and TRBJ2-5, with D possibly being TRBD1 (5 bases). The V gene lost 8 bases and the J gene lost 1 base, with 8 bases spanning the gap. This CDR3 spans 12 amino acids. Germline V lookup: CDR1 LGHDT, CDR2 YNNKEL (reference sequence). The CDR3 loop reads CASGRGQETQYF. The CDR3 DNA reads as TGTGCCAGCGGAAGGGGCCAAGAGACCCAGTACTTC.

This rearrangement joins TRBV7-8 to TRBJ2-5; D gene unclear. The CDR3 covers 15 residues. The germline gives CDR1 SGHVS, CDR2 FQNEAQ. Trimming removed 5 bases at V and 1 base at J, with 14 bases between. DNA of the CDR3: TGTGCCAGCAGCCCACGTCCCGGGCCCCAAGAGACCCAGTACTTC. It yields the protein CASSPRPGPQETQYF.

This clonotype was observed a handful of times. V gene TRBV7-9 combines with J gene TRBJ1-2; TRBD1 might be the D (5 bases). Trimming pared 1 base from V and 6 bases from J, leaving 15 bases between. This CDR3 has 15 residues. Germline values: CDR1 SEHNR, CDR2 FQNEAQ (reference sequence). The CDR3 bases are TGTGCCAGCAGCTTAGAACCAGGGAATATCGATGGCTACACCTTC. Its protein is CASSLEPGNIDGYTF.

The V gene is TRBV5-5, the J gene TRBJ2-7; 12 bases map to TRBD1. The CDR3 length is 15 residues. CDR1 and CDR2 (germline): SGHKS, YYEKEE (reference sequence). J lost 7 bases, V lost 4 bases, and 9 bases had no gene match. This chain's CDR3 is CASSPPGQGAREQYF. The CDR3 DNA reads as TGTGCCAGCAGCCCGCCGGGACAGGGGGCGCGGGAGCAGTACTTC.

This clonotype occurred a few times. J is TRBJ2-5 and V is TRBV12-3 or TRBV12-4; D may be TRBD1 or TRBD2 (5 bases each). There are 14 residues in the CDR3. V lost 3 bases to trimming and J lost 13 bases, with 21 bases between them. The CDR3 DNA is TGTGCCAGCAGTTTGAGCTACGGGGCCCATCGGGTGTACTTC. This encodes CASSLSYGAHRVYF.

In its sample, this clonotype was seen many times. This rearrangement joins TRBV7-8 to TRBJ2-1; TRBD2 matches at 9 bases. CDR1 and CDR2 from the germline V gene are SGHVS and FQNEAQ. With 6 bases clipped from V and 4 bases from J, the junction kept 7 bases outside the gene matches. CDR3 length: 15 residues. This CDR3 reads CASRKGTSGYNEQFF. For the CDR3, the DNA is TGTGCCAGCAGAAAAGGTACTAGCGGGTACAATGAGCAGTTCTTC.

This clonotype came up many times. CDR3 residues: CASSPRTGRSSTDTQYF. The CDR3 DNA reads as TGTGCCAGCAGCCCTCGGACAGGGCGTTCTAGCACAGATACGCAGTATTTT. The chain uses TRBV4-2 and TRBJ2-3; 8 nucleotides align to TRBD1. Trimming removed 4 bases from V and 0 bases from J; junction bases left unmatched: 9. CDR3 size: 17 residues. Germline CDR1 reads LGHNA; CDR2 reads YNFKEQ.

This clonotype was counted many times. The V and J genes are TRBV12-3 or TRBV12-4 and TRBJ2-5; D is ambiguous. The CDR3 covers 14 residues. V lost 4 bases and J 4 bases, leaving 13 bases between the germline ends. The CDR3 reads CASSSPRTLETQYF. DNA for the CDR3: TGTGCCAGCAGTTCCCCCCGCACCCTAGAGACCCAGTACTTC.

V gene TRBV7-9 combines with J gene TRBJ2-4; weak D call: TRBD2 (6 bases). CDR1 is SEHNR and CDR2 is FQNEAQ in the germline V gene (reference sequence). V was cut by 5 bases and J by 0 bases, with 14 bases left in between. This CDR3 is built from 16 residues. The CDR3 sequence is CASSAPSVLAKNIQYF. The DNA of the CDR3 is TGTGCCAGCAGCGCCCCTAGCGTATTAGCCAAAAACATTCAGTACTTC.

The chain is built from TRBV30 and TRBJ1-1, with 8 nucleotides matching TRBD1. Trimming cost V 5 bases and J 4 bases; bases outside gene matches: 9. This CDR3 contains 14 residues. Germline V gene data show CDR1 as GTSNPN and CDR2 as SVGIG (reference sequence). The CDR3 DNA sequence: TGTGCCTGGCAGACCCAGGGGGCAAGCACTGAAGCTTTCTTT. Translation gives CAWQTQGASTEAFF. The variable domain in full, with the rest retrieved from reference TRBV30 and TRBJ1-1, is SQTIHQWPATLVQPVGSPLSLECTVEGTSNPNLYWYRQAAGRGLQLLFYSVGIGQISSEVPQNLSASRPQDRQFILSSKKLLLSDSGFYLCAWQTQGASTEAFFGQGTRLTVV.

The CDR3 region is CAWSDSGLAVTDTQYF. Here the CDR3 DNA reads TGTGCCTGGAGTGATTCGGGGCTAGCGGTTACAGATACGCAGTATTTT. The chain joins TRBV30 to TRBJ2-3; 7 nucleotides align to TRBD2. This CDR3 contains 16 residues. CDR1 is GTSNPN and CDR2 is SVGIG in the germline V gene (reference sequence). With 1 base clipped from V and 3 bases from J, the junction kept 10 bases outside the gene matches.

J is TRBJ2-5 and V is TRBV4-3; D is unresolved. Germline V gene sequence: CDR1 LGHNA, CDR2 YSLEER. The V end lost 0 bases, the J end lost 9 bases, and 17 bases lay between the germline ends. The CDR3 spans 15 residues. The CDR3 DNA is TGCGCCAGCAGCCAAGATTACAAGACCCTTCGGGCCCAGTACTTC. Translating it yields CASSQDYKTLRAQYF.

In its sample, this clonotype was seen a few times. This rearrangement joins TRBV7-9 to TRBJ2-7, with 7 bases identical to TRBD2. Germline loops: CDR1 SEHNR, CDR2 FQNEAQ (reference sequence). This CDR3 spans 16 amino acids. V gave up 1 base and J gave up 4 bases; unmatched junction bases: 10. CDR3 sequence reads: CASSLGQGRESYEQYF. The CDR3 DNA is TGTGCCAGCAGCTTAGGTCAAGGGAGGGAATCTTACGAGCAGTACTTC.

The V gene is TRBV15, the J gene TRBJ2-7; no definite D call. V was cut by 1 base and J by 7 bases, with 17 bases left in between. This CDR3 has 15 amino acids. Germline values: CDR1 LNHNV, CDR2 YYDKDF (reference sequence). CDR3 nucleotides: TGTGCCACCAGCAGAGGTTTACAAGCAACCCTGGAGCAGTACTTC. It specifies CATSRGLQATLEQYF.

This clonotype appeared a few times. The V call is TRBV2, the J call TRBJ2-7; 8 bases match TRBD2. After removal of 5 bases from V and 2 bases from J, the junction contained 5 bases not matched to a gene. Germline CDR1 is SNHLY and CDR2 is FYNNEI. This CDR3 is built from 14 residues. CDR3 loop: CASSTGTSPYEQYF. The CDR3 DNA sequence: TGTGCCAGCAGTACCGGGACTAGTCCCTACGAGCAGTACTTC.

The V call is TRBV28, the J call TRBJ2-7, with D tentatively TRBD1 (5 bases). V lost 6 bases and J lost 6, with 18 bases in between. Per the germline V gene, CDR1 is MDHEN and CDR2 is SYDVKM. The CDR3 is 14 residues long. DNA for the CDR3: TGTGCCAGCAGCCCAGACAGTTTGGCCTGCGAGCAGTACTTC. Translated: CASSPDSLACEQYF.

The V call is TRBV13, the J call TRBJ2-1; 16 bases align to TRBD2. The CDR3 is 18 amino acids. The germline CDR1 and CDR2 sequences are PRHDT and FYEKMQ (reference sequence). Trimming removed 5 bases from V and 10 bases from J; junction bases left unmatched: 14. The CDR3 loop is CASSLHRPGTSGRAEQFF. For the CDR3, the DNA is TGTGCCAGCAGCCTCCACCGCCCGGGGACTAGCGGGAGGGCCGAGCAGTTCTTC.

This chain joins TRBV28 and TRBJ2-2; 10 bases are a match to TRBD1. The CDR3 has 14 amino acids. The V and J ends lost 5 bases and 6 bases, in that order; junction bases with no gene match: 3. Germline V lookup: CDR1 MDHEN, CDR2 SYDVKM. The CDR3, as DNA: TGTGCCAGCAGTCCCGGGACAGGGGCCGGGGAGCTGTTTTTT. Encoded protein: CASSPGTGAGELFF.

This clonotype was counted at least ten times. The rearrangement uses TRBV4-3 and TRBJ2-2; possibly TRBD2 for D (7 bases). Germline CDR1 and CDR2: LGHNA and YSLEER. V lost 4 bases and J 6 bases, leaving 18 bases between the germline ends. This CDR3 is built from 16 residues. The CDR3 nucleotides read TGCGCCAGCAGCCGCGGGGGCGCAACTAGCGCCGGGGAGCTGTTTTTT. This codes for CASSRGGATSAGELFF.

In its sample, this clonotype ranks as medium-sized. The chain recombines TRBV28 with TRBJ2-7; maybe TRBD2 (6 bases). Germline V lookup: CDR1 MDHEN, CDR2 SYDVKM. Trimming removed 3 bases at V and 3 bases at J, with 15 bases between. This CDR3 has 15 residues. CDR3 nucleotide sequence: TGTGCCAGCAGTTTCCAAGAGACTAGTGGCTACGAGCAGTACTTC. This encodes CASSFQETSGYEQYF. Full variable domain (missing parts from reference TRBV28 and TRBJ2-7): DVKVTQSSRYLVKRTGEKVFLECVQDMDHENMFWYRQDPGLGLRLIYFSYDVKMKEKGDIPEGYSVSREKKERFSLILESASTNQTSMYLCASSFQETSGYEQYFGPGTRLTVT.

The V gene is TRBV5-1, the J gene TRBJ2-1; 11 bases map to TRBD2. V was clipped by 0 bases and J by 6 bases; unmatched bases: 11. Germline V lookup: CDR1 SGHRS, CDR2 YFSETQ. There are 18 residues in the CDR3. The CDR3 region is CASSLVSSGRLGTNEQFF. The CDR3, as DNA: TGCGCCAGCAGCTTGGTTTCTAGCGGGAGGCTCGGAACCAATGAGCAGTTCTTC.

This chain links TRBV20-1 with TRBJ2-7, with D perhaps TRBD1 or TRBD2 (5 bases each). Germline V lookup: CDR1 DFQATT, CDR2 SNEGSKA (reference sequence). V was pared by 3 bases and J by 1 base, with 10 bases between. This CDR3 is built from 13 residues. CDR3 protein: CSARGTGSYEQYF. For the CDR3, the DNA is TGCAGTGCTAGGGGGACCGGATCCTACGAGCAGTACTTC.

This clonotype occurred a few times. CDR3 sequence (DNA): TGTGCCAGTAGTATAGGATGGACTAGCAGGAACAATGAGCAGTTCTTC. This translates into CASSIGWTSRNNEQFF. The chain carries TRBV19 and TRBJ2-1, with 8 positions matching TRBD2. Germline CDR1 LNHDA, CDR2 SQIVND (reference sequence). CDR3 length: 16 amino acids. Losses at the gene ends were 1 base for V and 5 bases for J; bases not matched to a gene: 7. Full variable domain (outside the CDR3, taken from reference TRBV19 and TRBJ2-1): DGGITQSPKYLFRKEGQNVTLSCEQNLNHDAMYWYRQDPGQGLRLIYYSQIVNDFQKGDIAEGYSVSREKKESFPLTVTSAQKNPTAFYLCASSIGWTSRNNEQFFGPGTRLTVL.